The 3 T cell receptor beta chains in this list originate from one sample, sequenced in a study of blood T cell repertoires in COVID-19. Only in-frame clones appear in the TCRdb table, and some are missing; sequencing was by immunoSEQ multiplex PCR. The table records around 230,000 clones, approximately 81% of them present only once. Input material: peripheral blood. The receptor set was obtained from a woman of 80 years or more with acute or convalescent COVID-19.

This chain joins TRBV28 and TRBJ1-2, with D perhaps TRBD1 (5 bases). Trimming left V 4 bases short and J 0 bases short, with 12 bases between. Germline-derived CDR1 and CDR2 are MDHEN and SYDVKM. The CDR3 has 15 amino acids. CDR3 residues: CASSSRSTANYGYTF. In DNA, the CDR3 is TGTGCCAGCAGTTCCAGATCGACAGCTAACTATGGCTACACCTTC.

This clone occurred many times. The sample has other DNA sequences that encode this CDR3 too. The chain recombines TRBV6-1 with TRBJ1-2, with a tentative D call TRBD1 (5 bases). There are 14 residues in the CDR3. The V gene's germline CDR1 is MNHNS and CDR2 SASEGT. The ends were cut back, 1 base at V and 3 bases at J, with 9 bases in the middle. The CDR3 bases are TGTGCCAGCAGTGAAGAAGGGGCCCACTATGGCTACACCTTC. It is translated as CASSEEGAHYGYTF.

This clone was counted many times. This CDR3 reads CASSDLAGTQETQYF. The CDR3 region has the DNA TGTGCCAGCAGTGATCTAGCGGGGACCCAAGAGACCCAGTACTTC. The rearrangement joins TRBV6-1 to TRBJ2-5, with TRBD2 identical over 9 bases. V gave up 3 bases and J gave up 1 base; unmatched junction bases: 3. The CDR3 runs 15 residues. Germline V lookup: CDR1 MNHNS, CDR2 SASEGT.